Listed here are 29 T cell receptor beta chains from one sample, sequenced in a study of follicular helper T cells after annual influenza vaccination. Profiled with immunoSEQ multiplex PCR; TCRdb holds only in-frame clones, not every one. Of about 10,000 clones in the sample, approximately 78% were seen once. As to time point: 2015-2016 season, 7 days after influenza vaccination. The sequenced sample was CXCR5+ CD38- circulating T follicular helper cells from blood, obtained 7 days after influenza vaccination. Subset noted: circulating Tfh, non-naive CD4+CXCR5+PD-1+ (ICOS+CD38+ or ICOS-CD38-). These receptors all stem from an adult who received the influenza vaccine.

The V and J genes are TRBV6-5 and TRBJ2-7; 8 bases are shared with TRBD1. CDR1 is MNHEY, CDR2 SVGAGI, per germline. The length of the CDR3 is 14 residues. Unmatched junction bases numbered 5, after V lost 2 bases and J lost 5 bases. The CDR3 reads CASSYAMTGDEQYF. The CDR3 nucleotides read TGTGCCAGCAGTTACGCGATGACAGGGGACGAGCAGTACTTC.

The V gene is TRBV6-1, the J gene TRBJ2-2, with a tentative D call TRBD1 (5 bases). The CDR3 is 14 residues long. Trimming shortened V by 7 bases and J by 3 bases, and 12 bases separated the two germline ends. The V gene's germline CDR1 is MNHNS and CDR2 SASEGT. The DNA for the CDR3 is TGTGCCAGCATAACAGGATGGGACACCGGGGAGCTGTTTTTT. Protein product: CASITGWDTGELFF.

This clone was seen more than once but under ten times. The chain is built from TRBV5-6 and TRBJ2-7; 7 bases are a match to TRBD1. Trimming at V came to 0 bases and at J to 2 bases, leaving 2 bases not matched to a gene. From germline, CDR1 is SGHDT and CDR2 YYEEEE. This CDR3 is built from 14 residues. The CDR3 bases are TGTGCCAGCAGCTTGGGGGGACAGACCTACGAGCAGTACTTC. It encodes CASSLGGQTYEQYF.

This rearrangement joins TRBV25-1 to TRBJ2-4; 10 bases map to TRBD1. The CDR3 consists of 16 residues. Germline CDR1 and CDR2: MGHDK and SYGVNS. The trim removed 2 bases at V and 6 bases at J, leaving 7 bases unmatched. CDR3 in DNA: TGTGCCAGCAGTGAACGGGACAGGGGAGGCGTAAACATTCAGTACTTC. This sequence encodes CASSERDRGGVNIQYF.

The chain is built from TRBV19 and TRBJ1-2; D ambiguous. The CDR3 spans 13 residues. Germline lookup yields CDR1 LNHDA and CDR2 SQIVND (reference sequence). Between the trimmed V and J ends, which lost 3 bases and 0 bases, there was a span of 5 bases. As DNA, the CDR3 is TGTGCCAGTAGTATTGCCACTAACTATGGCTACACCTTC. Translation gives CASSIATNYGYTF.

The CDR3 DNA reads as TGTGCCAGCAGCCCCGGCGGGCTAGCGGGGGTTACTGGCGAGCAGTACTTC. Translated: CASSPGGLAGVTGEQYF. The rearrangement uses TRBV7-2 and TRBJ2-7, with 10 nucleotides matching TRBD2. CDR1 is SGHTA and CDR2 is FQGNSA in the germline V gene. This CDR3 contains 17 residues. After removal of 5 bases from V and 6 bases from J, the junction contained 16 bases not matched to a gene.

The chain recombines TRBV7-2 with TRBJ2-3; TRBD2 might be the D (6 bases). This CDR3 has 15 amino acids. Germline assignment: CDR1 SGHTA and CDR2 FQGNSA. The ends were cut back, 3 bases at V and 6 bases at J, with 16 bases in the middle. DNA of the CDR3: TGTGCCAGCAGCTTCCACACGGGACTCATGGATACGCAGTATTTT. Its translation is CASSFHTGLMDTQYF.

The rearrangement uses TRBV28 and TRBJ1-2; D call uncertain. Per the germline V gene, CDR1 is MDHEN and CDR2 is SYDVKM. The V end lost 5 bases, the J end lost 5 bases, and 9 bases lay between the germline ends. The CDR3 runs 12 residues. CDR3 nucleotide sequence: TGTGCCAGCAGTGATAAGCCGTATGGCTACACCTTC. This gives the protein CASSDKPYGYTF.

The CDR3 loop reads CASSPPGKKGSDTQYF. DNA of the CDR3: TGTGCCAGCTCACCACCGGGTAAAAAGGGTTCAGATACGCAGTATTTT. This rearrangement joins TRBV18 to TRBJ2-3, with D unclear. Per germline, CDR1 KGHSH and CDR2 LQKENI. The CDR3 runs to 16 residues. V was pared by 0 bases and J by 4 bases, with 14 bases between.

This clone was seen a few times. The rearrangement links TRBV2 to TRBJ1-5, with D hard to call. The V gene lost 6 bases and the J gene lost 3 bases, with 9 bases spanning the gap. Per germline, CDR1 SNHLY and CDR2 FYNNEI. The CDR3 spans 13 residues. CDR3: CASSGDINQPQHF. The CDR3 DNA is TGTGCCAGCAGCGGGGATATCAATCAGCCCCAGCATTTT.

The chain joins TRBV5-6 to TRBJ1-5; D unclear. CDR1 is SGHDT, CDR2 YYEEEE, per germline. The CDR3 totals 12 residues. Trimming took off 4 bases at V and 4 bases at J, with 6 bases between the two ends. DNA of the CDR3: TGTGCCAGCAGCCTGACAAATCAGCCCCAGCATTTT. It is translated as CASSLTNQPQHF.

The rearrangement links TRBV15 to TRBJ2-5, with 8 bases fitting TRBD1. Per germline, CDR1 LNHNV and CDR2 YYDKDF (reference sequence). The CDR3 is made up of 17 amino acids. J gave up 5 bases and V 0 bases, and 11 bases lay outside the gene matches. The CDR3 loop is CATSREGGQGFLETQYF. The CDR3 DNA reads as TGTGCCACCAGCAGAGAGGGTGGACAGGGTTTCCTCGAGACCCAGTACTTC.

In DNA, the CDR3 is TGTGCCAGCAGCCCCCGCGGGGGCGACAAAAACATTCAGTACTTC. It translates to CASSPRGGDKNIQYF. The chain recombines TRBV7-2 with TRBJ2-4; possibly TRBD2 for D (7 bases). This CDR3 is 15 amino acids long. V lost 5 bases to trimming and J lost 3 bases, with 14 bases between them. CDR1 SGHTA and CDR2 FQGNSA come from the germline V gene.

This clone was seen a few times. The genes are TRBV5-1 and TRBJ2-7; the match to TRBD1 covers 8 bases. V lost 3 bases and J lost 4; bases outside the gene matches: 9. Per germline, CDR1 SGHRS and CDR2 YFSETQ. This CDR3 is 15 amino acids long. The CDR3 sequence is CASSWGQGAGYEQYF. The CDR3 nucleotides read TGCGCCAGCAGCTGGGGGCAGGGGGCTGGATACGAGCAGTACTTC. The whole variable domain, remainder taken from reference TRBV5-1 and TRBJ2-7, is KAGVTQTPRYLIKTRGQQVTLSCSPISGHRSVSWYQQTPGQGLQFLFEYFSETQRNKGNFPGRFSGRQFSNSRSEMNVSTLELGDSALYLCASSWGQGAGYEQYFGPGTRLTVT.

The rearrangement uses TRBV15 and TRBJ1-3, with D unresolved. CDR1 is LNHNV and CDR2 is YYDKDF in the germline V gene (reference sequence). The CDR3 spans 16 residues. The V end was cut by 0 bases, the J end by 4 bases, with 13 bases between. CDR3 residues: CATSRDRASAGNTIYF. The CDR3 DNA reads as TGTGCCACCAGCAGAGATCGGGCTTCAGCCGGAAACACCATATATTTT.

The V call is TRBV5-1, the J call TRBJ1-4; no clear D. The germline V and J ends were trimmed by 4 bases and 5 bases, with 12 bases remaining between them. CDR3 length: 14 amino acids. The germline V gene has CDR1 SGHRS and CDR2 YFSETQ. The CDR3 DNA follows: TGCGCCAGCAGCCCGACGGGCGGGAATGAAAAACTGTTTTTT. This encodes CASSPTGGNEKLFF.

The rearrangement joins TRBV7-2 to TRBJ2-7, with D possibly TRBD1 on 6 matching bases. The germline CDR1 and CDR2 sequences are SGHTA and FQGNSA. The CDR3 has 14 residues. Trimming shortened V by 4 bases and J by 2 bases, and 12 bases separated the two germline ends. In nucleotides, the CDR3 is TGTGCCAGCAGCTCAAACAGGGCCGCCTACGAGCAGTACTTC. This gives the protein CASSSNRAAYEQYF.

The chain couples TRBV5-1 to TRBJ2-7; D remains unclear. This CDR3 region has 14 residues. Germline values: CDR1 SGHRS, CDR2 YFSETQ. V lost 2 bases to trimming and J lost 2 bases, with 11 bases between them. CDR3 sequence: CASSLIGGAYEQYF. For the CDR3, the DNA is TGCGCCAGCAGCTTAATCGGCGGAGCCTACGAGCAGTACTTC.

This clone was counted only a few times. The chain carries TRBV2 and TRBJ1-6; D possibly corresponds to TRBD1 (5 bases). The CDR3 consists of 12 residues. Trimming cost V 8 bases and J 8 bases, with 10 bases left between them. Germline CDR1 is SNHLY and CDR2 is FYNNEI. CDR3: CASQDSDSPLHF. The DNA of the CDR3 is TGTGCCAGCCAAGACAGCGATTCACCCCTCCACTTT.

The rearrangement links TRBV7-6 to TRBJ1-1; D might be TRBD1 (6 bases). The germline gives CDR1 SGHVS, CDR2 FNYEAQ. The CDR3 length is 14 residues. Trimming removed 2 bases from V and 5 bases from J, with 12 bases in between. The chain's CDR3 is CASSLSTGATEAFF. Here the CDR3 DNA reads TGTGCCAGCAGCTTAAGTACGGGGGCGACTGAAGCTTTCTTT.

V gene TRBV6-5 combines with J gene TRBJ1-6; D gene ambiguous. The germline V gene encodes CDR1 MNHEY and CDR2 SVGAGI. The V gene lost 6 bases and the J gene lost 1 base, with 4 bases spanning the gap. This CDR3 comprises 13 residues. CDR3: CASRGSYNSPLHF. The CDR3 bases are TGTGCCAGCAGAGGGTCCTATAATTCACCCCTCCACTTT.

The chain uses TRBV7-9 and TRBJ1-2, with D unclear. The CDR3 loop spans 13 amino acids. Germline assignment: CDR1 SEHNR and CDR2 FQNEAQ (reference sequence). V was pared by 3 bases and J by 8 bases, with 13 bases between. The chain's CDR3 is CASSLGPIGGYTF. The CDR3 DNA is TGTGCCAGCAGCTTGGGCCCGATCGGGGGCTACACCTTC.

This rearrangement joins TRBV4-3 to TRBJ2-3; 10 nucleotides line up with TRBD2. J lost 5 bases, V lost 4 bases, and 15 bases had no gene match. Per germline, CDR1 LGHNA and CDR2 YSLEER. This CDR3 has 18 amino acids. CDR3 sequence reads: CASSLHPGLAGVRDTQYF. In nucleotides, the CDR3 is TGCGCCAGCAGCCTCCACCCGGGGCTAGCGGGGGTAAGAGATACGCAGTATTTT.

In this sample, this clone turned up a few times. This sequence joins TRBV7-3 and TRBJ2-1; possible D gene TRBD2, 7 bases. CDR1 is SGHTA and CDR2 is FQGTGA in the germline V gene. Trimming shortened V by 4 bases and J by 5 bases, and 12 bases separated the two germline ends. The CDR3 consists of 14 residues. CDR3 protein: CASSSSGDNNEQFF. The CDR3, as DNA: TGTGCCAGCAGCTCAAGCGGGGACAACAATGAGCAGTTCTTC.

The gene calls are TRBV5-6 and TRBJ2-7, with 7 bases lining up with TRBD1. This CDR3 is 15 amino acids long. V was clipped by 3 bases and J by 6 bases; unmatched bases: 12. Per germline, CDR1 SGHDT and CDR2 YYEEEE. The CDR3, as DNA: TGTGCCAGCAGCTACCTGAACAGGGGCGATACCGAGCAGTACTTC. Its protein product is CASSYLNRGDTEQYF.

The rearrangement joins TRBV27 to TRBJ1-3; 7 nucleotides align to TRBD1. Per germline, CDR1 MNHEY and CDR2 SMNVEV (reference sequence). The J segment lost 5 bases and the V segment lost 3 bases, leaving 22 bases of the junction unmatched. This CDR3 is 20 amino acids long. CDR3 DNA: TGTGCCAGCAGTTTCCCCCGGGGCCCAGGGGGGGCTGGGGGAAGAAACACCATATATTTT. Encoded protein: CASSFPRGPGGAGGRNTIYF.

J is TRBJ2-3 and V is TRBV10-3; 7 bases are a match to TRBD2. Unmatched junction bases numbered 5, after V lost 4 bases and J lost 7 bases. Germline V CDR1 and CDR2: ENHRY, SYGVKD. CDR3 length: 13 amino acids. CDR3: CAISVGGGNTQYF. The CDR3 DNA reads TGTGCCATCAGTGTTGGGGGGGGGAATACGCAGTATTTT.

The chain has TRBV7-2 and TRBJ2-3, with 8 nucleotides matching TRBD2. Germline values: CDR1 SGHTA, CDR2 FQGNSA. CDR3 length: 17 amino acids. V shed 2 bases, J shed 4 bases, and the junction held 11 bases outside the gene matches. In nucleotides, the CDR3 is TGTGCCAGCAGCTTAATCGTCCGACTAGCGAGCCCAGATACGCAGTATTTT. The encoded protein is CASSLIVRLASPDTQYF.

The V and J genes are TRBV7-9 and TRBJ1-2; TRBD1 is a possible D gene (5 bases). The CDR3 spans 17 residues. The V gene lost 1 base and the J gene lost 6 bases, with 21 bases spanning the gap. CDR1 is SEHNR and CDR2 is FQNEAQ in the germline V gene (reference sequence). In DNA form, the CDR3 reads TGTGCCAGCAGCTTAGAAGGATCGGCAGGGCCGATAGATGGCTACACCTTC. This translates into CASSLEGSAGPIDGYTF.